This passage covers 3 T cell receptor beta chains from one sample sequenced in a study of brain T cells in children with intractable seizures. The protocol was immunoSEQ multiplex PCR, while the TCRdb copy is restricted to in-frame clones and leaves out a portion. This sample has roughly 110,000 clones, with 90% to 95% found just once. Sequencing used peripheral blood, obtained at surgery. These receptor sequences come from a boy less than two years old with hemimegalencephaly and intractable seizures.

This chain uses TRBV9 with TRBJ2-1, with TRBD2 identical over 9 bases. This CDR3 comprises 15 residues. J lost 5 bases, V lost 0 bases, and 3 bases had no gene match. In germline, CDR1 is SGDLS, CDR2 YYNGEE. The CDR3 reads CASSVELAGHNEQFF. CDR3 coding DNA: TGTGCCAGCAGCGTAGAGCTAGCGGGACACAATGAGCAGTTCTTC.

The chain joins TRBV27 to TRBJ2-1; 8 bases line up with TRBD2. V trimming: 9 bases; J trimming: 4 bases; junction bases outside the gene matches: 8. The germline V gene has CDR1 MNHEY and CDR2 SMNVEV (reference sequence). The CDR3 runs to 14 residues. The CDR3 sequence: CASALAGLYNEQFF. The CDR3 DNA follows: TGTGCCAGTGCCCTAGCGGGCCTTTACAATGAGCAGTTCTTC.

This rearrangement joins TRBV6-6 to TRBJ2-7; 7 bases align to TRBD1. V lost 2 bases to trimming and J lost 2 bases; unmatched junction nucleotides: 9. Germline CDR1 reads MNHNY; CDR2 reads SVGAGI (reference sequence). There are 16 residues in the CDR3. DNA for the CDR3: TGTGCCAGCAGTTACGTGCGACAGGGTGGGACCTACGAGCAGTACTTC. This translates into CASSYVRQGGTYEQYF.